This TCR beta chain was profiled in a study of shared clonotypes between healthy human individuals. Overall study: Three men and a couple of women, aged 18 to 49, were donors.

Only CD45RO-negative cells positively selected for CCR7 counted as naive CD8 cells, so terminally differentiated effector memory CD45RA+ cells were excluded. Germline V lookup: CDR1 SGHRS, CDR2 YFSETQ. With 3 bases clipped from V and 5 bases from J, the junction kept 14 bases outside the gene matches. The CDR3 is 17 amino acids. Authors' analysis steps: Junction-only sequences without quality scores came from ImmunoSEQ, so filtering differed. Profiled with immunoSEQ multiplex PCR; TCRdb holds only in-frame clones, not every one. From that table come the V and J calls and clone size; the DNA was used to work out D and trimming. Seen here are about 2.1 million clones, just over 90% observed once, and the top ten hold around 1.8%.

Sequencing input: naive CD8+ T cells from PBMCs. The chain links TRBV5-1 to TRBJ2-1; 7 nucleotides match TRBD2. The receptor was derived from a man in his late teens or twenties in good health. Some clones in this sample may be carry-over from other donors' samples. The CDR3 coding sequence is TGCGCCAGCAGCTCGGGTTTGCTCGGGACTACGGACAATGAGCAGTTCTTC. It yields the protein CASSSGLLGTTDNEQFF.